This T cell receptor (beta chain) was obtained from a study of T cells in Graves' hyperthyroidism and ophthalmopathy. The V gene's germline CDR1 is SGHTA and CDR2 FQGNSA. This CDR3 spans 13 amino acids. From RNA transcripts, TCR beta CDR3 regions were amplified. Initially, a first-round RT-PCR of the TCR CDR3 employed the HTBI primer set. TCRdb called the multiplex PCR reads again in MiXCR, with one record for every CDR3 protein. The sample lists around 540,000 distinct CDR3 sequences; about half were seen once. The sample taken for sequencing was peripheral blood or thyroid tissue (not recorded which). The clonotype comes from a woman aged 18-30 years with Graves' hyperthyroidism. V usage is TRBV7-2 and J usage is TRBJ1-5; TRBD1 agrees at 9 bases. CDR3 nucleotide sequence: TGTGCGGGGGGACAGGGCGCCAATCAGCCCCAGCATTTT. This encodes CAGGQGANQPQHF.